The TCR beta chain under discussion was sequenced for a study of vaccination effects on CD4 cells after COVID-19. Remarks on this clone: What it binds is not known.

This CDR3 comprises 13 residues. CDR1 is MNHNS, CDR2 SASEGT, per germline. Trimming pared 5 bases from V and 8 bases from J, leaving 13 bases between. ViraFEST used viral peptide pools to expand antigen-specific CD4+ T cells before sequencing. The culture ran for around nine days before CD4+ T cells were isolated. Two doses of BNT162b2 or mRNA-1273 vaccine were administered to participants. Generated by immunoSEQ multiplex PCR, the TCRdb table keeps only in-frame clones and is missing some. The sample records approximately 30,000 clones, 65% being singletons. The sequence was obtained from a human donor who received a COVID-19 vaccine. The chain joins TRBV6-1 to TRBJ2-1, with D possibly matching TRBD1 (5 bases). Specimen: CD4+ T cells from PBMCs cultured with SARS-CoV-2 spike peptides, collected after COVID-19 vaccination. DNA for the CDR3: TGTGCCAGCAGTTCCTTCACAGGTCATGAGCAGTTCTTC. Its protein is CASSSFTGHEQFF.